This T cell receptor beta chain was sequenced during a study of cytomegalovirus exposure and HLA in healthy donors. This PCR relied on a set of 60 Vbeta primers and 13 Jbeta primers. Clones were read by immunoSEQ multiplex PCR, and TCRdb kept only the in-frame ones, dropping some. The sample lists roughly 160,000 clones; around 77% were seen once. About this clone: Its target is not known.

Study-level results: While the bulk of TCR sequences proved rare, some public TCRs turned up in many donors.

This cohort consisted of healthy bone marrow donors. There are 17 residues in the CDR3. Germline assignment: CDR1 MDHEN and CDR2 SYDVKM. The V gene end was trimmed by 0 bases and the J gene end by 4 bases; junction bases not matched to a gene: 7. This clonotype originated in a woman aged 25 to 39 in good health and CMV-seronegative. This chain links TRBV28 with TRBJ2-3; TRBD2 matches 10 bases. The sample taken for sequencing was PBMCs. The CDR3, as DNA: TGTGCCAGCAGTTTATGGTCTTCTAGCGGGAGATCAGATACGCAGTATTTT. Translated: CASSLWSSSGRSDTQYF.